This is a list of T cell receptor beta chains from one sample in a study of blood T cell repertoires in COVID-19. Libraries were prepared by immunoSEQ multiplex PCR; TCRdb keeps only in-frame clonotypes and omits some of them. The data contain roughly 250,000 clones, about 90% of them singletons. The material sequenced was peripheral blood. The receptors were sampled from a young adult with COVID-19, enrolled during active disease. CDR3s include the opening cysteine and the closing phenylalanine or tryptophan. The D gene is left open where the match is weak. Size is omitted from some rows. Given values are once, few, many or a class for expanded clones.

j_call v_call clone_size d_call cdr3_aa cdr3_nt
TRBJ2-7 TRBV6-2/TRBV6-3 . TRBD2 CASSRKTSGLYEQYF TGTGCCAGCAGTCGGAAGACTAGCGGACTCTACGAGCAGTACTTC
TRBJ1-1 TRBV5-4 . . CASRPRGEVTEAFF TGTGCCAGCAGACCGCGGGGCGAGGTCACTGAAGCTTTCTTT
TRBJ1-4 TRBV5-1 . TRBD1 CASSFPGQGLINEKLFF TGCGCCAGCAGCTTCCCGGGACAGGGCCTTATTAATGAAAAACTGTTTTTT
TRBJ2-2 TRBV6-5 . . CASDMSFGELFF TGTGCCAGCGACATGTCCTTCGGGGAGCTGTTTTTT
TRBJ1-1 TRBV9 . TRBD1 CASSLGQGGTEAFF TGTGCCAGCAGCCTAGGACAGGGTGGGACTGAAGCTTTCTTT
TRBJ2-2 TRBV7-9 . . CASSGSNTGELFF TGTGCCAGCAGTGGCTCGAACACCGGGGAGCTGTTTTTT
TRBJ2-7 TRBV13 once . CASSPPRGAPYEQYF TGTGCCAGCAGCCCTCCCCGCGGAGCCCCCTACGAGCAGTACTTC
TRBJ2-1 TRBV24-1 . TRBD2 CATSDPTAGVMFF TGTGCCACCAGTGATCCTACGGCGGGAGTAATGTTCTTC
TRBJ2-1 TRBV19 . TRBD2 CATSSGMVNNEQFF TGTGCCACCTCTAGCGGGATGGTTAACAATGAGCAGTTCTTC
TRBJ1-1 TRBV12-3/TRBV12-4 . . CASSLRQGNEAFF TGTGCCAGCAGTTTACGCCAGGGCAACGAAGCTTTCTTT
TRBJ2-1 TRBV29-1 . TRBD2 CSVDRLAGWFSYNEQFF TGCAGCGTTGATCGCCTAGCGGGATGGTTTTCCTACAATGAGCAGTTCTTC
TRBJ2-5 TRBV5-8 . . CASSFSSAQYF TGTGCCAGCAGCTTCTCGTCGGCCCAGTACTTC
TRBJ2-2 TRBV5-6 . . CASSIDTIHTGELFF TGTGCCAGCAGCATAGACACGATCCACACCGGGGAGCTGTTTTTT
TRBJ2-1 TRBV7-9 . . CAIPPREKESRNEQFF TGTGCCATCCCCCCGAGGGAGAAGGAGAGTAGAAATGAGCAGTTCTTC